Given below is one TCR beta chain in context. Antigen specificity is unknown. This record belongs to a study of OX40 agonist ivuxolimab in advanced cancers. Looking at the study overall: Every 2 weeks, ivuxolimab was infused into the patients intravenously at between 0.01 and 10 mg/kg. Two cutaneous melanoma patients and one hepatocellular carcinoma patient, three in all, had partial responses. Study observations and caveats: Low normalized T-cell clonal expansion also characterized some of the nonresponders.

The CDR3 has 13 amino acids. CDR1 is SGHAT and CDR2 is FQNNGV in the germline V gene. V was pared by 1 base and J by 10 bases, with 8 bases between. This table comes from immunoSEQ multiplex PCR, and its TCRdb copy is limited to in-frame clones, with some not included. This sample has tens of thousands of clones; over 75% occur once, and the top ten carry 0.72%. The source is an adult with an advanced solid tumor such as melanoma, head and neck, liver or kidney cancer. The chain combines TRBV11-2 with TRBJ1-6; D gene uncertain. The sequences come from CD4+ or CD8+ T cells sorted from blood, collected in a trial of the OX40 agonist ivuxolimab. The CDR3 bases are TGTGCCAGCAGCTTAGTGAACGACTCACCCCTCCACTTT. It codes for CASSLVNDSPLHF.